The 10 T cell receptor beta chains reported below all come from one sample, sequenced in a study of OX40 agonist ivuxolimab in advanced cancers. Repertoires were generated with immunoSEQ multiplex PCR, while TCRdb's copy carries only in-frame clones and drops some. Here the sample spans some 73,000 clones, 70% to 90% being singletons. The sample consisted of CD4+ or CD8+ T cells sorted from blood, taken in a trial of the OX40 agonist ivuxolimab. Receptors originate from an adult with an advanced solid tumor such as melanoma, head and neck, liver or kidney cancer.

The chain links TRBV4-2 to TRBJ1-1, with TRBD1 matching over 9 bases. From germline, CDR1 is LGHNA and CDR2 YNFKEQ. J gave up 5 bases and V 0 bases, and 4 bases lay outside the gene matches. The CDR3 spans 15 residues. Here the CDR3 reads CASSQDDRGGTEAFF. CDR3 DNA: TGTGCCAGCAGCCAAGACGACAGGGGGGGTACTGAAGCTTTCTTT.

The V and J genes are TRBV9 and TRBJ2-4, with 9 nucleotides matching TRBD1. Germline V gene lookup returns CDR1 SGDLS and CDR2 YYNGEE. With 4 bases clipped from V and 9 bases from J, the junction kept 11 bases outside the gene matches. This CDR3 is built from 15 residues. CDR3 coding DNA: TGTGCCAGCAGCATCAACCCGACAGGGGGAGGCATTCAGTACTTC. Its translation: CASSINPTGGGIQYF.

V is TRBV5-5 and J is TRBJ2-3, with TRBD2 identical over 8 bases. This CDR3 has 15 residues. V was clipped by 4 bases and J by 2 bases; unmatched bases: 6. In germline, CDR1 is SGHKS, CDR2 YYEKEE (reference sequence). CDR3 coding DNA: TGTGCCAGCAGCGCAGCTAGCGGGCCCACAGATACGCAGTATTTT. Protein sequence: CASSAASGPTDTQYF.

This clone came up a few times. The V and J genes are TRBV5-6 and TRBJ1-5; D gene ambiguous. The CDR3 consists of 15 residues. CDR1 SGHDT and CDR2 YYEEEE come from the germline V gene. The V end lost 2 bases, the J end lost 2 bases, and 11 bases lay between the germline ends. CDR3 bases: TGTGCCAGCAGCTTTTCCACTGGGGGCAATCAGCCCCAGCATTTT. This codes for CASSFSTGGNQPQHF.

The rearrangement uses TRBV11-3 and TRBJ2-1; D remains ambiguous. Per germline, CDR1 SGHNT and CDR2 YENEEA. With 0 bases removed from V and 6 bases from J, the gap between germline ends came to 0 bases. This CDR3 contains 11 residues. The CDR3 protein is CASSLDNEQFF. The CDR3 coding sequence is TGTGCCAGCAGCTTAGACAATGAGCAGTTCTTC.

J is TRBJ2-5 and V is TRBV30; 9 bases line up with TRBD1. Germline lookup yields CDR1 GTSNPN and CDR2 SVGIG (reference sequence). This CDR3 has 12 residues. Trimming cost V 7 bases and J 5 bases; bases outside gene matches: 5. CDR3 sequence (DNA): TGTGCCTCGGACAGGGGAGGTGAGACCCAGTACTTC. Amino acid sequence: CASDRGGETQYF.

The CDR3 spells CASSIEAGRAKNIQYF. The CDR3 bases are TGTGCCAGTAGTATAGAGGCTGGCAGAGCCAAAAACATTCAGTACTTC. The chain couples TRBV19 to TRBJ2-4; D not certain. V lost 0 bases, J lost 0 bases, and 9 bases lay in between. The CDR3 is 16 amino acids. The V gene's germline CDR1 is LNHDA and CDR2 SQIVND (reference sequence).

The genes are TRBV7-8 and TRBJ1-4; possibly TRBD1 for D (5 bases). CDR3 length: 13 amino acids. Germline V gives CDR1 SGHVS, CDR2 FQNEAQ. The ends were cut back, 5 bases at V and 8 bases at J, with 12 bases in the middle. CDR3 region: CASSTGHEEKLFF. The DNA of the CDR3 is TGTGCCAGCAGCACCGGACACGAGGAAAAACTGTTTTTT.

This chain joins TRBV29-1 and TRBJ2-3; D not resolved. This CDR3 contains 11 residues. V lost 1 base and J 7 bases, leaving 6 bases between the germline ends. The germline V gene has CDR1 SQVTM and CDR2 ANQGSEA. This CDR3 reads CSVEAPNTQYF. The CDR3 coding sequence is TGCAGCGTTGAAGCCCCAAATACGCAGTATTTT.

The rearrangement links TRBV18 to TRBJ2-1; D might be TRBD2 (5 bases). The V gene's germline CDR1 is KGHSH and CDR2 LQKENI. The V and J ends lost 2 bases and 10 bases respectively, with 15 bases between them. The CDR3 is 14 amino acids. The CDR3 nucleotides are TGTGCCAGCTCACCAACGGGGAGTATAGGGGAGCAGTTCTTC. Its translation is CASSPTGSIGEQFF.